Shown below are 21 T cell receptor beta chains from a single sample sequenced in a study of identifying expanded T cells in peripheral blood. This table comes from immunoSEQ multiplex PCR, and its TCRdb copy is limited to in-frame clones, with some not included. The data hold 81,000 or so clones, with about four fifths observed a single time. The specimen was blood. These receptors came from a person aged 18 to 75 in good health.

The rearrangement joins TRBV7-2 to TRBJ2-3, with D hard to call. V was trimmed by 1 base and J by 1 base, leaving 12 bases between them. The CDR3 extends over 16 amino acids. Germline CDR1 SGHTA, CDR2 FQGNSA. CDR3 protein: CASSLVVGWGTDTQYF. DNA for the CDR3: TGTGCCAGCAGCTTAGTAGTGGGATGGGGCACAGATACGCAGTATTTT.

This chain links TRBV27 with TRBJ2-7; 8 bases line up with TRBD1. Germline V gives CDR1 MNHEY, CDR2 SMNVEV (reference sequence). The CDR3 covers 16 residues. V gave up 3 bases and J gave up 0 bases; unmatched junction bases: 7. The CDR3: CASSFPGQGSSYEQYF. The CDR3 coding sequence is TGTGCCAGCAGTTTCCCAGGACAGGGAAGCTCCTACGAGCAGTACTTC.

This clone was counted a single time. This chain connects TRBV7-2 to TRBJ2-7, with a weak D call TRBD2 (6 bases). Germline V CDR1 and CDR2: SGHTA, FQGNSA. The V and J ends lost 1 base and 7 bases respectively, with 17 bases between them. CDR3 length: 15 amino acids. CDR3 DNA sequence: TGTGCCAGCAGCTTAGAGGGTAGCGGAGTTGGGGAGCAGTACTTC. The encoded protein is CASSLEGSGVGEQYF.

V and J are TRBV28 and TRBJ2-7, with D hard to call. Germline CDR1 MDHEN, CDR2 SYDVKM. V gave up 5 bases and J gave up 0 bases, with 8 bases separating them. The CDR3 contains 13 residues. The CDR3 spells CASSRRSSYEQYF. The CDR3 DNA is TGTGCCAGCAGTAGACGGAGCTCCTACGAGCAGTACTTC.

This chain joins TRBV19 and TRBJ1-5, with D possibly matching TRBD1 (6 bases). The CDR3 has 15 amino acids. Looked up from germline, CDR1 is LNHDA and CDR2 is SQIVND (reference sequence). V was cut by 5 bases and J by 2 bases, with 13 bases left in between. This CDR3 is CASSGWRQGNQPQHF. The CDR3, as DNA: TGTGCCAGTAGTGGTTGGCGACAGGGCAATCAGCCCCAGCATTTT.

This chain joins TRBV18 and TRBJ2-7; D is ambiguous. Germline V gene data show CDR1 as KGHSH and CDR2 as LQKENI. Trimming pared 1 base from V and 2 bases from J, leaving 9 bases between. The CDR3 sequence is 14 residues long. This CDR3 is CASSPQEGPYEQYF. CDR3 DNA sequence: TGTGCCAGCTCACCACAGGAAGGGCCCTACGAGCAGTACTTC.

This clone was seen a single time. The rearrangement uses TRBV10-3 and TRBJ1-4, with 10 nucleotides matching TRBD1. The CDR3 spans 16 residues. J lost 0 bases, V lost 7 bases, and 5 bases had no gene match. The V gene's germline CDR1 is ENHRY and CDR2 SYGVKD. CDR3 coding DNA: TGTGCCATCAAAGCCGGGACAGGGGCAACTAATGAAAAACTGTTTTTT. This codes for CAIKAGTGATNEKLFF.

The chain recombines TRBV27 with TRBJ2-1; TRBD1 agrees at 7 bases. The V gene's germline CDR1 is MNHEY and CDR2 SMNVEV (reference sequence). The length of the CDR3 is 15 residues. The J segment lost 5 bases and the V segment lost 5 bases, leaving 9 bases of the junction unmatched. This CDR3 reads CASSDTGDADNEQFF. The CDR3 DNA sequence: TGTGCCAGCAGTGACACAGGGGATGCAGACAATGAGCAGTTCTTC.

This rearrangement joins TRBV4-3 to TRBJ2-5, with a possible D match to TRBD2 (6 bases). The germline gives CDR1 LGHNA, CDR2 YSLEER. The CDR3 extends over 14 amino acids. V dropped 1 base and J dropped 1 base, with 7 bases sitting between them. The chain's CDR3 is CASSQGLGQETQYF. The CDR3 DNA reads as TGCGCCAGCAGCCAAGGACTAGGCCAAGAGACCCAGTACTTC.

The rearrangement uses TRBV7-9 and TRBJ2-7, with 7 bases lining up with TRBD2. V gave up 4 bases and J gave up 6 bases; unmatched junction bases: 3. Germline CDR1 reads SEHNR; CDR2 reads FQNEAQ (reference sequence). This CDR3 has 12 residues. The CDR3 DNA reads TGTGCCAGCAGCTCAGGGACTACCGAGCAGTACTTC. Translating it yields CASSSGTTEQYF.

V gene TRBV28 combines with J gene TRBJ2-7; 7 positions agree with TRBD1. The CDR3 totals 14 residues. In germline, CDR1 is MDHEN, CDR2 SYDVKM. The ends lost 5 bases at V and 7 bases at J; junction bases unmatched: 11. CDR3 in amino acids: CASSTRQGLWEQYF. For the CDR3, the DNA is TGTGCCAGCAGTACCCGACAGGGTTTGTGGGAGCAGTACTTC.

V usage is TRBV6-1 and J usage is TRBJ2-3; D ambiguous. Per germline, CDR1 MNHNS and CDR2 SASEGT. The V end was cut by 3 bases, the J end by 3 bases, with 13 bases between. The CDR3 covers 15 residues. As DNA, the CDR3 is TGTGCCAGCAGTGATATGTTCTCAGGAACAGATACGCAGTATTTT. This codes for CASSDMFSGTDTQYF.

The rearrangement joins TRBV19 to TRBJ2-6; 8 nucleotides align to TRBD1. CDR1 is LNHDA, CDR2 SQIVND, per germline (reference sequence). This CDR3 has 16 residues. The J segment lost 0 bases and the V segment lost 7 bases, leaving 5 bases of the junction unmatched. The CDR3 DNA is TGTGCCAGTAACGACAGGGGCAGCTCTGGGGCCAACGTCCTGACTTTC. Amino acids: CASNDRGSSGANVLTF.

V gene TRBV2 combines with J gene TRBJ2-3; 9 bases are a match to TRBD2. Unmatched junction bases numbered 9, after V lost 8 bases and J lost 3 bases. Germline CDR1 is SNHLY and CDR2 is FYNNEI. This CDR3 region has 15 residues. CDR3 sequence reads: CASVRLAGMTDTQYF. The CDR3 DNA sequence: TGTGCCAGCGTCCGTCTAGCGGGAATGACAGATACGCAGTATTTT.

CDR3 residues: CASTTGQGIVSNQPQHF. In DNA, the CDR3 is TGTGCCAGCACAACGGGACAGGGTATCGTTAGCAATCAGCCCCAGCATTTT. The chain joins TRBV19 to TRBJ1-5, with 9 nucleotides matching TRBD1. CDR3 length equals 17 residues. Germline loops: CDR1 LNHDA, CDR2 SQIVND (reference sequence). Trimming at V came to 9 bases and at J to 0 bases, leaving 12 bases not matched to a gene.

The chain recombines TRBV18 with TRBJ2-3; unclear D gene. V was cut by 3 bases and J by 0 bases, with 4 bases left in between. The CDR3 extends over 13 amino acids. Germline values: CDR1 KGHSH, CDR2 LQKENI. CDR3 protein: CASSPPSTDTQYF. In DNA form, the CDR3 reads TGTGCCAGCTCACCCCCTAGCACAGATACGCAGTATTTT.

This clone has a single count. The genes are TRBV5-8 and TRBJ2-5; 15 bases are a match to TRBD2. V gave up 3 bases and J gave up 7 bases; unmatched junction bases: 10. The CDR3 length is 17 residues. In germline, CDR1 is SGHTS, CDR2 YDEGEE. The DNA of the CDR3 is TGTGCCAGCAGCTCTGGACTAGCGGGAGGGCTTGGAGGGACCCAGTACTTC. Residues: CASSSGLAGGLGGTQYF.

The chain carries TRBV4-3 and TRBJ2-5; no clear D gene. Trimming removed 0 bases at V and 3 bases at J, with 5 bases between. CDR1 is LGHNA, CDR2 YSLEER, per germline. This CDR3 comprises 13 residues. This CDR3 reads CASSQESEETQYF. In DNA, the CDR3 is TGCGCCAGCAGCCAAGAAAGCGAAGAGACCCAGTACTTC.

The rearrangement uses TRBV7-2 and TRBJ2-7; D is ambiguous. The CDR3 sequence is 15 residues long. Trimming pared 1 base from V and 6 bases from J, leaving 16 bases between. CDR1 SGHTA and CDR2 FQGNSA come from the germline V gene. This CDR3 is CASSLDGLEGAEQYF. CDR3 coding DNA: TGTGCCAGCAGCTTAGATGGTCTAGAAGGAGCCGAGCAGTACTTC.

The J gene is TRBJ1-1, the V gene TRBV5-6; D gene ambiguous. V was pared by 0 bases and J by 4 bases, with 4 bases between. This CDR3 comprises 12 residues. Germline CDR1 SGHDT, CDR2 YYEEEE. CDR3 sequence (DNA): TGTGCCAGCAGCTTGGCTGCCACTGAAGCTTTCTTT. Amino acids: CASSLAATEAFF. Based on the CDR3 plus reference TRBV5-6 and TRBJ1-1, the full variable domain is DAGVTQSPTHLIKTRGQQVTLRCSPKSGHDTVSWYQQALGQGPQFIFQYYEEEERQRGNFPDRFSGHQFPNYSSELNVNALLLGDSALYLCASSLAATEAFFGQGTRLTVV.

CDR3 sequence (DNA): TGTGCCACCGGAGGACAGGGCGAAAAACTGTTTTTT. Translation gives CATGGQGEKLFF. V and J are TRBV10-3 and TRBJ1-4; TRBD1 aligns across 8 bases. After removal of 10 bases from V and 8 bases from J, the junction contained 6 bases not matched to a gene. The CDR3 consists of 12 residues. Germline V gene data show CDR1 as ENHRY and CDR2 as SYGVKD.